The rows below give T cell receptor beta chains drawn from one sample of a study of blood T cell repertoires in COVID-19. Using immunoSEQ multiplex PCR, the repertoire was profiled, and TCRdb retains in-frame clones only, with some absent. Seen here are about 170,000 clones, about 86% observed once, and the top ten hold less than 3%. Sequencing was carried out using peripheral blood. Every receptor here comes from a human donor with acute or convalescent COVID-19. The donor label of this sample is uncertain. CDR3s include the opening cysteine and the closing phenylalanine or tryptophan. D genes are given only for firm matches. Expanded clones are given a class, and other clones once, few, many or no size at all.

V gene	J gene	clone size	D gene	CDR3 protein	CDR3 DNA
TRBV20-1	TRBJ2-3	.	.	CSPAQDTQYF	TGCAGTCCCGCACAAGATACGCAGTATTTT
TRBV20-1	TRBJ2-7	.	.	CSASLWTDEQYF	TGCAGTGCTAGTCTCTGGACAGACGAGCAGTACTTC
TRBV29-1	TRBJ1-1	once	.	CSAGRGMNTEAFF	TGCAGCGCCGGGCGCGGGATGAACACTGAAGCTTTCTTT
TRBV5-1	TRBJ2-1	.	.	CASSWGGGSYNEQFF	TGCGCCAGCAGCTGGGGGGGCGGTTCCTACAATGAGCAGTTCTTC
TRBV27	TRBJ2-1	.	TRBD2	CASSPSGAYNEQFF	TGTGCCAGCAGTCCTAGCGGAGCCTACAATGAGCAGTTCTTC
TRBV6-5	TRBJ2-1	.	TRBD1	CASSYARTGGRNEQFF	TGTGCCAGCAGTTACGCAAGGACAGGGGGCAGGAATGAGCAGTTCTTC
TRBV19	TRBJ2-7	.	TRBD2	CASGRGSGGRNEQYF	TGTGCCTCAGGAAGAGGCAGCGGGGGTAGGAACGAGCAGTACTTC
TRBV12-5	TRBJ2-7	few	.	CASGPRGGTYEQYF	TGTGCTAGTGGTCCTAGGGGGGGGACCTACGAGCAGTACTTC
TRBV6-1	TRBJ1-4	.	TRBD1	CASSERVGGTGNEKLFF	TGTGCCAGCAGTGAAAGGGTAGGTGGGACAGGGAATGAAAAACTGTTTTTT
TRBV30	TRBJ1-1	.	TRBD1	CAWGQGKDTEAFF	TGTGCCTGGGGACAGGGAAAAGACACTGAAGCTTTCTTT
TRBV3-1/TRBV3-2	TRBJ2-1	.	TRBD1	CASSQTGGRYNEQFF	TGTGCCAGCAGCCAGACAGGGGGGAGGTACAATGAGCAGTTCTTC
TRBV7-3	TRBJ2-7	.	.	CASSLARVRYF	TGTGCCAGCAGCTTAGCCAGGGTGAGGTACTTC
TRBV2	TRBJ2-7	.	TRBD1	CASSGDRSSYEQYF	TGTGCCAGCAGTGGGGACAGGAGTTCCTACGAGCAGTACTTC
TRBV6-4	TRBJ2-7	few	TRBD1	CASSVQGAGEQYF	TGTGCCAGCAGTGTACAGGGGGCTGGTGAGCAGTACTTC
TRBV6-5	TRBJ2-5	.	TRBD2	CATKRGQETQYF	TGTGCCACAAAGCGGGGGCAAGAGACCCAGTACTTC
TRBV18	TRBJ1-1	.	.	CASSPPRGEGNTEAFF	TGTGCCAGCTCACCACCGCGTGGGGAGGGGAACACTGAAGCTTTCTTT
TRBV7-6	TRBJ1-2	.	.	CASSLVEGLGVGYTF	TGTGCCAGCAGCTTAGTTGAAGGCCTAGGAGTAGGCTACACCTTC
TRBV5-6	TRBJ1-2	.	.	CASSPVSFRTNYGYTF	TGTGCCAGCAGCCCCGTGAGTTTTCGAACTAACTATGGCTACACCTTC
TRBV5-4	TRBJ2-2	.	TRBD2	CASSSGLAGPSGELFF	TGTGCCAGCAGTTCCGGACTAGCGGGTCCCAGTGGGGAGCTGTTTTTT
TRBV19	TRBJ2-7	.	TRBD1	CASRPGQGSREQYF	TGTGCCAGTAGACCGGGACAGGGGTCGCGCGAGCAGTACTTC
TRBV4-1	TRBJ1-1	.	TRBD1	CASSLPDRADTEAFF	TGCGCCAGCAGCCTTCCGGACAGGGCGGACACTGAAGCTTTCTTT
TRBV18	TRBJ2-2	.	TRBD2	CASSQTSGKNTGELFF	TGTGCCAGCTCACAGACTAGCGGGAAAAACACCGGGGAGCTGTTTTTT
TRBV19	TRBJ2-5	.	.	CASSGAPAGAQYF	TGTGCCAGTAGTGGGGCTCCTGCAGGGGCCCAGTACTTC
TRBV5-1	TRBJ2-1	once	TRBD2	CASSLGPAGTTYNEQFF	TGCGCCAGCAGCTTGGGGCCAGCGGGGACCACCTACAATGAGCAGTTCTTC
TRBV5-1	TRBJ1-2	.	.	CASTSTGSGATYGYTF	TGCGCCAGCACCTCCACGGGTTCTGGGGCCACCTATGGCTACACCTTC
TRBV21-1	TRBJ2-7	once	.	CASSGRAIHLGEQYF	TGTGCCAGCAGCGGCAGGGCTATTCACCTCGGAGAGCAGTACTTC
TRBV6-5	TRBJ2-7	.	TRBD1	CASSIQGASSEQYF	TGTGCCAGCAGCATACAGGGGGCTTCCTCCGAGCAGTACTTC
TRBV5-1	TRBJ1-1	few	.	CASSLGGPNTEAFF	TGCGCCAGCAGCTTGGGGGGCCCGAACACTGAAGCTTTCTTT
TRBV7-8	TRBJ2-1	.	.	CASSQVHRSSYNEQFF	TGTGCCAGCAGCCAAGTCCACCGGAGCTCCTACAATGAGCAGTTCTTC
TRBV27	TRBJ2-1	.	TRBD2	CASSLRGSGGHNEQFF	TGTGCCAGCAGTCTCCGCGGTAGCGGGGGCCACAATGAGCAGTTCTTC
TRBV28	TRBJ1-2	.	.	CASSLTSQGNYGYTF	TGTGCCAGCAGTTTAACCTCTCAGGGGAACTATGGCTACACCTTC
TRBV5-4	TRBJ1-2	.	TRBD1	CASSPQGQGADGYTF	TGTGCCAGCAGCCCGCAGGGACAGGGGGCGGATGGCTACACCTTC
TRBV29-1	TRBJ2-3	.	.	CSVGVNSDTQYF	TGCAGCGTAGGGGTCAACTCAGATACGCAGTATTTT
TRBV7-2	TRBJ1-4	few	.	CASSLGGSGPTNEKLFF	TGTGCCAGCAGCTTAGGCGGTTCAGGGCCAACTAATGAAAAACTGTTTTTT
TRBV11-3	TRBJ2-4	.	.	CASSLGPFNIQYF	TGTGCCAGCAGCTTAGGGCCGTTTAACATTCAGTACTTC
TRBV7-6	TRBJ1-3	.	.	CASSSGGGNTIYF	TGTGCCAGCAGCTCCGGGGGGGGAAACACCATATATTTT
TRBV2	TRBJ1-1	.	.	CASSGLMNTEAFF	TGTGCCAGCTCTGGACTCATGAACACTGAAGCTTTCTTT
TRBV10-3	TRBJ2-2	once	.	CATWDISNTGELFF	TGTGCCACCTGGGACATCTCGAACACCGGGGAGCTGTTTTTT
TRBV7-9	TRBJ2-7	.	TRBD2	CASSPWGGRAHEQYF	TGTGCCAGCAGCCCCTGGGGGGGGAGGGCCCACGAGCAGTACTTC
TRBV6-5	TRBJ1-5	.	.	CASSYGQNSNQPQHF	TGTGCCAGCAGTTACGGACAGAATAGCAATCAGCCCCAGCATTTT
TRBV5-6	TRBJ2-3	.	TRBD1	CASSRQGADTQYF	TGTGCCAGCAGTAGACAGGGGGCAGATACGCAGTATTTT
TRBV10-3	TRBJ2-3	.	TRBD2	CAISERGLVNKDTQYF	TGTGCCATCAGTGAGCGGGGACTAGTGAACAAGGATACGCAGTATTTT
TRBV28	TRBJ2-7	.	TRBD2	CASTLAGRGGSYEQYF	TGTGCCAGCACTCTCGCAGGGCGGGGGGGTTCCTACGAGCAGTACTTC
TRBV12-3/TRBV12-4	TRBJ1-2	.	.	CASTQMGGRYTF	TGTGCCAGCACCCAAATGGGGGGTCGCTACACCTTC
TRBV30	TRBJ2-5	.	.	CAWSVHLTGGRETQYF	TGTGCCTGGAGTGTACATTTAACCGGGGGGCGAGAGACCCAGTACTTC
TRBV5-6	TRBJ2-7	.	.	CASSFGTNYEQYF	TGTGCCAGCAGCTTCGGGACAAACTACGAGCAGTACTTC
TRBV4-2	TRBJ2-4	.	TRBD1	CASSRDRGENIQYF	TGTGCCAGCAGTCGGGACAGGGGCGAAAACATTCAGTACTTC
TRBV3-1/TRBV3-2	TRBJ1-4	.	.	CASSRQTATNEKLFF	TGTGCCAGCAGCCGACAGACGGCAACTAATGAAAAACTGTTTTTT
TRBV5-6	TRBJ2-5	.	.	CASSLVGTSLAQYF	TGTGCCAGCAGCTTGGTCGGGACATCCTTGGCCCAGTACTTC
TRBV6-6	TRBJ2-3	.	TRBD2	CASSPVSGGAADTQYF	TGTGCCAGCAGCCCCGTTAGCGGGGGGGCCGCAGATACGCAGTATTTT
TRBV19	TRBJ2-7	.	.	CASSIALAKPSYEQYF	TGTGCCAGTAGTATAGCCCTAGCGAAACCTTCCTACGAGCAGTACTTC
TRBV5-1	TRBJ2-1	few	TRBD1	CASSLGGTGGNEQFF	TGCGCCAGCAGTCTGGGAGGGACAGGGGGCAATGAGCAGTTCTTC
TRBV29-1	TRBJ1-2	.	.	CSVEVPGRASGYTF	TGCAGCGTTGAAGTCCCTGGCAGGGCATCTGGCTACACCTTC
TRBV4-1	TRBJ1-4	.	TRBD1	CASSQAGTAIGEKLFF	TGCGCCAGCAGCCAAGCCGGGACAGCCATAGGTGAAAAACTGTTTTTT